This TCR beta chain emerged from a study of response to subunit inactivated influenza vaccine. This clonotype came up a few times. TCRdb used MiXCR to reprocess the RT-PCR reads, holding one entry per CDR3 protein. This sample has over 400,000 distinct CDR3 sequences, with approximately 9.9% found just once. The germline V gene has CDR1 SEHNR and CDR2 FQNEAQ (reference sequence). J lost 2 bases, V lost 5 bases, and 5 bases had no gene match. This CDR3 has 15 residues. The sample was PBMCs from blood, taken roughly 47 days after vaccination. V gene TRBV7-9 combines with J gene TRBJ2-5, with 10 bases fitting TRBD2. The TCR originated in a man aged 50 or older who received an inactivated influenza vaccine. The CDR3 region has the DNA TGTGCCAGCAGCCCGGGACTAGCGCGACAAGAGACCCAGTACTTC. This codes for CASSPGLARQETQYF.